The clone carrying this T cell receptor beta chain was detected only a few times. Profiled with immunoSEQ multiplex PCR; TCRdb holds only in-frame clones, not every one. The sample has about 220,000 clones; about 79% are singletons. The CDR3 length is 17 residues. J was trimmed by 9 bases and V by 0 bases; bases with no gene match: 14. Germline V gives CDR1 LGHDT, CDR2 YNNKEL (reference sequence). This sample is drawn from a study of blood T cell repertoires in COVID-19. The sample was peripheral blood. The TCR originated in a man in his forties or fifties who had recovered from COVID-19. This chain joins TRBV3-1 (or the pseudogene TRBV3-2) and TRBJ2-5; 9 positions agree with TRBD1. CDR3 DNA: TGTGCCAGCAGCCAAGATGGGGGGACAGGGCGGTTGGGGTCCCAGTACTTC. Its protein is CASSQDGGTGRLGSQYF.